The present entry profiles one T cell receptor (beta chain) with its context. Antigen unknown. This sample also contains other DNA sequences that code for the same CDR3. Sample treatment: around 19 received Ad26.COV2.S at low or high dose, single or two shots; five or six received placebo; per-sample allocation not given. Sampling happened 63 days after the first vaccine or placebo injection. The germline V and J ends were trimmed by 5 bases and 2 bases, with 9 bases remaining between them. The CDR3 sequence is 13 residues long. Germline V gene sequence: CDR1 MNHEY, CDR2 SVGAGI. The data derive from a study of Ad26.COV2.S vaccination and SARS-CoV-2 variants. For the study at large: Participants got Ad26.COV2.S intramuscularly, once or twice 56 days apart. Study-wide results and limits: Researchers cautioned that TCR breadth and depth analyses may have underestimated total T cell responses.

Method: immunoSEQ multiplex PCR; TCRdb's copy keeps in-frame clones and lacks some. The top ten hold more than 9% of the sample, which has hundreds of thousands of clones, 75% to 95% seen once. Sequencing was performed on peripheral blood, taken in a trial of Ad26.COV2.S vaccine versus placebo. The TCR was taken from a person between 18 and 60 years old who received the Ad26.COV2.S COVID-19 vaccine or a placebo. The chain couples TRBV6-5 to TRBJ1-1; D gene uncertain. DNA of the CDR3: TGTGCCAGCAGTAGAGGGTTAAACACTGAAGCTTTCTTT. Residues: CASSRGLNTEAFF.